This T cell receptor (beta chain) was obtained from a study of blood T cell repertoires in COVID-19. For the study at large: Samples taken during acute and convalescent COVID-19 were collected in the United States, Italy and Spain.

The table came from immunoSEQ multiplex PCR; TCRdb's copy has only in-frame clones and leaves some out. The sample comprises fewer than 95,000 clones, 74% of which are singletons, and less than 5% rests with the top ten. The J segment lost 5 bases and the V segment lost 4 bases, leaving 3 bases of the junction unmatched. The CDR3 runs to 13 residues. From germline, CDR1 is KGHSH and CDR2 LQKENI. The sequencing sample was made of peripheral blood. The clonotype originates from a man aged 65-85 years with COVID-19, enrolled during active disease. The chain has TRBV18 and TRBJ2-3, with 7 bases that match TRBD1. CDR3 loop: CASSQGAGDTQYF. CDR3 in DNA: TGTGCCAGCTCACAGGGGGCCGGAGATACGCAGTATTTT.